This T cell receptor (beta chain) was sequenced for a study of cytomegalovirus exposure and HLA in healthy donors. The V gene's germline CDR1 is MDHEN and CDR2 SYDVKM. The V end lost 6 bases, the J end lost 9 bases, and 8 bases lay between the germline ends. This CDR3 has 10 amino acids. PCR used 60 Vbeta primers and 13 Jbeta primers. The repertoire was sequenced with immunoSEQ multiplex PCR; TCRdb's copy has only in-frame clones and lacks some. The sample lists approximately 180,000 clones, about four fifths occurring once. This chain joins TRBV28 and TRBJ1-2, with D unclear. The sequenced material came from PBMCs. This clonotype was sampled from a woman under 30 in good health and CMV-seronegative. The CDR3 protein is CASRRKRYTF. In DNA, the CDR3 is TGTGCCAGCAGACGTAAGCGCTACACCTTC.